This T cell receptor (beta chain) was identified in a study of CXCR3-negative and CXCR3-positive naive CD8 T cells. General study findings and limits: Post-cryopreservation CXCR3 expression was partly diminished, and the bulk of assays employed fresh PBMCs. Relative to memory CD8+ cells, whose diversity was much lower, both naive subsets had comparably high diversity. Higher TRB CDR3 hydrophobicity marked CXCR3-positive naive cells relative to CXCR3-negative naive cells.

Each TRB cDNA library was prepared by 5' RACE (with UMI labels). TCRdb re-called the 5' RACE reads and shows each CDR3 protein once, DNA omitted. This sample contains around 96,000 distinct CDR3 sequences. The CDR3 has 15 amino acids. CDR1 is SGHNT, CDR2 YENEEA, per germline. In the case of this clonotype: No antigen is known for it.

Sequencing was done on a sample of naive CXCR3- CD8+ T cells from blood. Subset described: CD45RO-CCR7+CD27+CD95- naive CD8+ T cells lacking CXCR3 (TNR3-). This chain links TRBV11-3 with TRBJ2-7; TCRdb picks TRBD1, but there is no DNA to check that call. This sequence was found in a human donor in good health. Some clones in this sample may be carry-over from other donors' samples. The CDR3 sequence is CASSPIGPGGYEQYF.